This T cell receptor (beta chain) was captured in a study of quantifying T cell responses using KT2 cells. Whole-study context: cDNA was made from DNase-treated RNA using alpha and beta constant primers.

A single-stranded UMI oligo with SP2 sequence was ligated to cDNA 3' ends. The first PCR ran 4 to 5 cycles with an equimolar RC1.1 and RC1.2 beta primer mix. TCRdb fed the UMI-ligation and nested PCR reads into MiXCR, producing one record per CDR3 protein. This table has over 35,000 distinct CDR3 sequences, more than 15% appearing once. Regarding the study as a whole: Very high KT2 spike-in numbers caused saturation in KT2 sequence detection. Detection of KT2 sequences held at the lowest tested level, about one cell per 100,000 PBMC.

The V gene's germline CDR1 is DFQATT and CDR2 SNEGSKA (reference sequence). Unmatched junction bases numbered 6, after V lost 6 bases and J lost 6 bases. The CDR3 extends over 12 amino acids. As regards this clonotype: What it binds is unknown.

The rearrangement joins TRBV20-1 to TRBJ2-5, with 8 bases lining up with TRBD1. The TCR was taken from a human donor. The sample comprised PBMCs spiked with cells of the T cell clone KT2. CDR3 residues: CSADGTGKTQYF. CDR3 nucleotide sequence: TGCAGTGCCGACGGGACAGGAAAGACCCAGTACTTC.